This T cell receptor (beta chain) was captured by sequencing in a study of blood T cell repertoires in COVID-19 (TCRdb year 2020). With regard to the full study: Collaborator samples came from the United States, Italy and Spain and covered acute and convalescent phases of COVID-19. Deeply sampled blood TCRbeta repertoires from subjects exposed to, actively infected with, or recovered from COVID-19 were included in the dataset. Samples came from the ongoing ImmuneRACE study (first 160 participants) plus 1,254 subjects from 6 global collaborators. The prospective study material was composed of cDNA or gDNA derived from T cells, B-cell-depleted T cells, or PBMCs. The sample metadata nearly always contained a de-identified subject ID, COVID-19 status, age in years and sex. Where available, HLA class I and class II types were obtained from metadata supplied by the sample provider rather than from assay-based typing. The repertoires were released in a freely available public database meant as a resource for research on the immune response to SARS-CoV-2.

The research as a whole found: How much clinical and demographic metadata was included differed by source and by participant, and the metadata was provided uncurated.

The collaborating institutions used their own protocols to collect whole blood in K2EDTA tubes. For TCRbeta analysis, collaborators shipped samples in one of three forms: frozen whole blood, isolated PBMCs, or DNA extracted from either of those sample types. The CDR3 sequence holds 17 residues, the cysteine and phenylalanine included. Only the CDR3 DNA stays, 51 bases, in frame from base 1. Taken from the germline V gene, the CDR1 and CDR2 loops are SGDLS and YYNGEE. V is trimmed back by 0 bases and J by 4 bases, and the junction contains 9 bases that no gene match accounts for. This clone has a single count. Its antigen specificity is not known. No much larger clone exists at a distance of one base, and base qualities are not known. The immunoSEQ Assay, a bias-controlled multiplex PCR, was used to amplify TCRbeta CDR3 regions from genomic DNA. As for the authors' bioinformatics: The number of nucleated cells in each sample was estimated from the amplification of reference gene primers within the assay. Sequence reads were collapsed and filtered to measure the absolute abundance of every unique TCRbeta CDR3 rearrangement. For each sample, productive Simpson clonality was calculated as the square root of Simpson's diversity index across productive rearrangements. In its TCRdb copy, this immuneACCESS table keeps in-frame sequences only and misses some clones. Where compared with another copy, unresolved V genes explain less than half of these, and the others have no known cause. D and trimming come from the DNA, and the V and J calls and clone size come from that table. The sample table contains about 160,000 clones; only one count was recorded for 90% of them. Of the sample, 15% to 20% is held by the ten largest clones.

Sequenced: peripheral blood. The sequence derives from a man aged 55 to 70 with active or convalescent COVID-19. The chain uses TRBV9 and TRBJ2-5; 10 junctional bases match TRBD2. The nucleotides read TGTGCCAGCAGCGTAGCTCTAGCGGGAGCGGGGGGAGAGACCCAGTACTTC. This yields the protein CASSVALAGAGGETQYF.